The subject of this entry is one TCR beta chain. Its antigen remains unidentified. The sample is drawn from a study of blood T cells in healthy people across ages. Study-level information: Through template switching, about one barcoded beta molecule was captured per two T cells, as measured in model experiments. Findings of the study overall: No conclusive comparison of naive versus antigen-experienced cells was possible with unsorted PBMCs.

In germline, CDR1 is SEHNR, CDR2 FQNEAQ (reference sequence). The CDR3 runs to 15 residues. V was trimmed by 5 bases and J by 2 bases, leaving 16 bases between them. Each sample provided at least 5 micrograms of extracted total RNA. A second PCR of about 7 to 11 cycles used a sample-barcoded 5' primer and a J-beta primer mix. Through a template-switch adaptor with 12 random nucleotides, each cDNA molecule received a tag. TCRdb called the 5' RACE reads again in MiXCR, with one record for every CDR3 protein. The repertoire holds 1,300,000 or so distinct CDR3 sequences, with 45% to 70% as singletons. The TCR was taken from a man aged 18-30 years in good health. Sequences were obtained from blood. V gene TRBV7-9 combines with J gene TRBJ2-7; either TRBD1 or TRBD2 may fit D (5 bases each). CDR3 nucleotides: TGTGCCAGCAGCGCATCGGACACGGGGACCTACGAGCAGTACTTC. Translation gives CASSASDTGTYEQYF.